This T cell receptor beta chain appears in the sequencing data of a study of T-cell memory formation after mild COVID-19. The CDR3 is 15 residues long. J lost 5 bases, V lost 3 bases, and 5 bases had no gene match. Germline CDR1 SGDLS, CDR2 YYNGEE. TCRdb ran MiXCR on the 5' RACE reads and lists one entry per CDR3 protein. Of 470,000 or so distinct CDR3 sequences in the sample, roughly 20% were seen once. The chain has TRBV9 and TRBJ1-1; 12 nucleotides match TRBD1. The receptor was isolated from an adult woman who had mild COVID-19 (a few samples of this study predate the infection). Cell type and time point are not known. Sequencing was done on a sample of PBMCs or a T cell subset sorted from them (not recorded which). CDR3 residues: CASSAEGQGATEAFF. The CDR3 DNA is TGTGCCAGCAGCGCTGAGGGACAGGGGGCGACTGAAGCTTTCTTT.